A single sample is the source of the 5 T cell receptor beta chains below, sequenced in a study of CD8 T cells in ankylosing spondylitis. General study points: There was a TCR beta motif, made of 7 or 8 highly homologous variants, that appeared characteristic of ankylosing spondylitis blood.

Each CDR3 protein is one row after TCRdb ran MiXCR on the 5' RACE reads. The data show 390,000 or so distinct CDR3 sequences, about a fifth seen once. The antigens these receptors bind are not known. The sample consisted of blood, either unsorted or a sorted T cell fraction (not recorded which). These receptors originate from a male donor with ankylosing spondylitis.

This clonotype was found a few times. In DNA form, the CDR3 reads TGCAGTGCTAGAGATGGAGCGGGAGTTCCGTCAGATACGCAGTATTTT. This translates into CSARDGAGVPSDTQYF. This sequence joins TRBV20-1 and TRBJ2-3; 8 bases are a match to TRBD2. Germline V gives CDR1 DFQATT, CDR2 SNEGSKA (reference sequence). V was clipped by 0 bases and J by 4 bases; unmatched bases: 9. This CDR3 is 16 amino acids long.

In this sample, this clonotype turned up a few times. CDR3 in DNA: TGCGCCAGCAGCCAAGTTCGGATACTTGGACACCCCACGAACACCGGGGAGCTGTTTTTT. Residues: CASSQVRILGHPTNTGELFF. The chain has TRBV4-1 and TRBJ2-2; D may be TRBD1 (5 bases). Germline CDR1 MGHRA, CDR2 YSYEKL. CDR3 length equals 20 residues. The germline V and J ends were trimmed by 1 base and 0 bases, with 21 bases remaining between them.

CDR3 nucleotide sequence: TGTGCCAGCAGCTTAGGGGGTTGGGATAATGAAAAACTGTTTTTT. This codes for CASSLGGWDNEKLFF. The chain recombines TRBV11-2 with TRBJ1-4; D uncertain. V dropped 1 base and J dropped 4 bases, with 10 bases sitting between them. The length of the CDR3 is 15 residues. Germline CDR1 is SGHAT and CDR2 is FQNNGV.

This clonotype occurred a few times. V is TRBV5-1 and J is TRBJ1-4; D perhaps matches TRBD1 (5 bases). Germline V CDR1 and CDR2: SGHRS, YFSETQ. CDR3 size: 15 residues. V lost 0 bases and J lost 7, with 13 bases in between. The CDR3 DNA is TGCGCCAGCAGCTTGGGAGTCAGGGTTGGTGAAAAACTGTTTTTT. Translating gives CASSLGVRVGEKLFF.

V usage is TRBV7-3 and J usage is TRBJ1-1; no definite D call. CDR1 is SGHTA, CDR2 FQGTGA, per germline. This CDR3 comprises 15 residues. V lost 2 bases, J lost 0 bases, and 10 bases lay in between. DNA for the CDR3: TGTGCCAGCAGCTTATTTCGGGAGTTGAACACTGAAGCTTTCTTT. It translates to CASSLFRELNTEAFF.